This T cell receptor (beta chain) stems from a study of T-cell reconstitution after alpha-beta-depleted transplantation in children. This CDR3 is 14 amino acids long. J gave up 7 bases and V 4 bases, and 4 bases lay outside the gene matches. CDR1 is SGHAT and CDR2 is FQNNGV in the germline V gene. TCRbeta library preparation incorporated unique molecular identifiers. TCRdb reprocessed the PCR reads with MiXCR, giving one entry per CDR3 protein. This sample has under 450,000 distinct CDR3 sequences, with 13% found just once. This specimen was PBMCs, taken from the stem cell graft. This TCR came from a human donor who donated a stem cell graft to a child with Fanconi anemia. This rearrangement joins TRBV11-2 to TRBJ1-6, with TRBD1 matching over 7 bases. The CDR3 reads CASSSTGENSPLHF. As DNA, the CDR3 is TGTGCCAGCAGCTCCACAGGGGAAAATTCACCCCTCCACTTT.